The clone carrying this TCR beta chain occurred once. It was genomic DNA that served as the template for profiling TCR beta VDJ and CDR3. From the reads, TCRdb called clonotypes with MiXCR, one entry per CDR3 protein. The data hold about 180,000 distinct CDR3 sequences, with 50% to 65% observed a single time. The sample comes from a study of CD8+CD57+ T cells in acquired aplastic anemia. The CDR3 sequence is 17 residues long. V lost 3 bases, J lost 1 base, and 16 bases lay in between. Flow cytometry had shown expanded CD8+CD57+ cells in the patients chosen for sequencing. This clonotype originated in a human donor with aplastic anemia. Sequenced input: sorted CD4+, CD8+, or CD8+CD57+ T cells (not recorded which) from PBMCs. J is TRBJ1-5 and V is TRBV12-3 or TRBV12-4; D possibly corresponds to TRBD1 (6 bases). The CDR3 coding sequence is TGTGCCAGCAGTTTTTATATTGCGGGGGCGAGCAATCAGCCCCAGCATTTT. This sequence encodes CASSFYIAGASNQPQHF.